The T cell receptor (beta chain) under discussion was sequenced for a study of blood T cell repertoires in COVID-19. Clones were read by immunoSEQ multiplex PCR, and TCRdb kept only the in-frame ones, dropping some. The sample has about 270,000 clones; 81% are singletons. The CDR3 runs to 14 residues. V was pared by 0 bases and J by 5 bases, with 10 bases between. Germline V gives CDR1 MGHDK, CDR2 SYGVNS. This clonotype originated in a woman in her sixties or seventies with active or convalescent COVID-19. This chain connects TRBV25-1 to TRBJ1-2, with a possible D match to TRBD1 (5 bases). The sample taken for sequencing was peripheral blood. CDR3 residues: CASSEYRENYGYTF. As DNA, the CDR3 is TGTGCCAGCAGTGAATACAGGGAAAATTATGGCTACACCTTC.